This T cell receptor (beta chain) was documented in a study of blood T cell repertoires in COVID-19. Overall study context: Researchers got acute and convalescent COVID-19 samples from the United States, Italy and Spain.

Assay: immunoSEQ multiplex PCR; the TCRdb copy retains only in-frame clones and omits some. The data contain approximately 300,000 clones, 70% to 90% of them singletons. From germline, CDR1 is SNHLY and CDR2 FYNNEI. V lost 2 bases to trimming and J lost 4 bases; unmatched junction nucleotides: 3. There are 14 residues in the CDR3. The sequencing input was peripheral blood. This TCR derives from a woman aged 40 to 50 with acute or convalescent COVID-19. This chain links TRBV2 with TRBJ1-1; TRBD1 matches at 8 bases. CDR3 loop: CASSESGGGTEAFF. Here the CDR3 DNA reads TGTGCCAGCAGTGAATCAGGGGGCGGCACTGAAGCTTTCTTT.